The entry that follows covers one T cell receptor beta chain sequence. The data were obtained in a study of blood T cell repertoires in COVID-19. Some clones are missing from TCRdb's copy, which holds only in-frame ones; the method was immunoSEQ multiplex PCR. The sample carries about 180,000 clones, approximately 85% recorded once. This CDR3 is built from 13 residues. J lost 6 bases, V lost 6 bases, and 0 bases had no gene match. The sequenced material came from peripheral blood. V and J are TRBV12-3 or TRBV12-4 and TRBJ2-2, with 11 bases fitting TRBD1. This sequence was found in a man in his 60s with acute or convalescent COVID-19. CDR3 nucleotide sequence: TGTGCCAGCAGGGGACAGGGGGCCGGGGAGCTGTTTTTT. This codes for CASRGQGAGELFF.